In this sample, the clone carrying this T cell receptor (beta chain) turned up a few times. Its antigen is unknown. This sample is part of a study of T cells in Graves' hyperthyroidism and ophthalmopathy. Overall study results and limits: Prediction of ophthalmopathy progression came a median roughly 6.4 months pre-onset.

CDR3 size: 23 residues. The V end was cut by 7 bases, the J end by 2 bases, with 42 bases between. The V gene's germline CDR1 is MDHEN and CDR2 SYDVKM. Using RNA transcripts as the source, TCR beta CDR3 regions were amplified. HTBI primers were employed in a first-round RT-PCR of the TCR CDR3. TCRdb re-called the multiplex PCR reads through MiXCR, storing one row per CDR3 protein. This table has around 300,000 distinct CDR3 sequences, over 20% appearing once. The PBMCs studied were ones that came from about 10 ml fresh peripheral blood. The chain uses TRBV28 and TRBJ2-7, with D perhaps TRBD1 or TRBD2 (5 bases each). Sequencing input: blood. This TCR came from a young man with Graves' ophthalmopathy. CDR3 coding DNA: TGTGCCAGCAACACTGACTTGAATCAAATTTCCCATTTCGGGACCCGCGACGCCTACGAGCAGTACTTC. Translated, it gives CASNTDLNQISHFGTRDAYEQYF.